This T cell receptor beta chain comes out of a study of blood T cell repertoires in COVID-19. The overall study: PBMCs, B-cell-depleted T cells, or T cells provided the cDNA or gDNA that made up the material.

The protocol was immunoSEQ multiplex PCR, while the TCRdb copy is restricted to in-frame clones and leaves out a portion. The table lists about 200,000 clones, 80% to 90% of them singletons, with 8% to 13% in the top ten. This CDR3 has 17 residues. The germline CDR1 and CDR2 sequences are LGHNA and YSLEER. J gave up 10 bases and V 0 bases, and 12 bases lay outside the gene matches. Specimen: peripheral blood. The chain recombines TRBV4-3 with TRBJ1-6; 7 bases match TRBD1. The source of this sequence is a woman older than 75 with acute or convalescent COVID-19. The CDR3 DNA sequence: TGCGCCAGCAGCCAAGATCCCATACAGGGGTTAGGATCACCCCTCCACTTT. Translated, it gives CASSQDPIQGLGSPLHF.